The 28 T cell receptor beta chains reported below all come from one sample, sequenced in a study of cytomegalovirus exposure and HLA in healthy donors. The PCR made use of 60 Vbeta and 13 Jbeta primers. TCRdb keeps only in-frame clones here, not all; method: immunoSEQ multiplex PCR. The sample includes about 160,000 clones, 87% seen only once; the top ten take about 0.93%. The sequencing input was PBMCs. The receptor source for this set is a woman aged 25 to 39 in good health and CMV-seronegative.

The chain employs TRBV29-1 and TRBJ2-3; 8 positions match TRBD1. Per germline, CDR1 SQVTM and CDR2 ANQGSEA. CDR3 length: 13 residues. V shed 4 bases, J shed 4 bases, and the junction held 4 bases outside the gene matches. The DNA of the CDR3 is TGCAGCGTTGCCAGGGGGCTGGCAGATACGCAGTATTTT. Amino acids: CSVARGLADTQYF.

This rearrangement joins TRBV19 to TRBJ1-6, with TRBD1 identical over 8 bases. J was trimmed by 7 bases and V by 3 bases; bases with no gene match: 5. Looked up from germline, CDR1 is LNHDA and CDR2 is SQIVND (reference sequence). There are 15 residues in the CDR3. CDR3 nucleotides: TGTGCCAGTAGTATGTTACAGGGGGTGAATTCACCCCTCCACTTT. It is translated as CASSMLQGVNSPLHF. Variable domain in full (rest from reference TRBV19 and TRBJ1-6): DGGITQSPKYLFRKEGQNVTLSCEQNLNHDAMYWYRQDPGQGLRLIYYSQIVNDFQKGDIAEGYSVSREKKESFPLTVTSAQKNPTAFYLCASSMLQGVNSPLHFGNGTRLTVT.

The chain recombines TRBV7-3 with TRBJ2-2; tentative D call: TRBD2 (5 bases). The CDR3 runs to 15 residues. V lost 2 bases and J 5 bases, leaving 12 bases between the germline ends. Germline V gene sequence: CDR1 SGHTA, CDR2 FQGTGA. The CDR3 sequence: CASSLVPGGTGELFF. CDR3 in DNA: TGTGCCAGCAGCTTAGTCCCTGGAGGAACCGGGGAGCTGTTTTTT.

The V call is TRBV6-1, the J call TRBJ1-1; tentative D call: TRBD1 (6 bases). Trimming shortened V by 8 bases and J by 0 bases, and 10 bases separated the two germline ends. CDR1 is MNHNS and CDR2 is SASEGT in the germline V gene. This CDR3 comprises 13 residues. The CDR3 sequence is CASLRGLNTEAFF. CDR3 DNA sequence: TGTGCCAGCCTCAGGGGCTTGAACACTGAAGCTTTCTTT.

This clone showed up just once. The chain couples TRBV7-9 to TRBJ2-1, with D perhaps matching TRBD1 (6 bases). Trimming stripped 5 bases from V and 10 bases from J, with 9 bases between. Germline V gene sequence: CDR1 SEHNR, CDR2 FQNEAQ (reference sequence). There are 11 residues in the CDR3. CDR3: CASSIGTEQFF. The CDR3 DNA reads as TGTGCCAGCAGCATTGGGACAGAGCAGTTCTTC.

The chain recombines TRBV5-6 with TRBJ2-5; 12 nucleotides match TRBD2. The DNA matches TRBJ2-7 better at its end, which makes the J call doubtful. CDR1 and CDR2 from the germline V gene are SGHDT and YYEEEE. This CDR3 region has 16 residues. As DNA, the CDR3 is TGTGCCAGCAGCTTGGTCGCTAGCGGGAGGGCCTACGAGCAGTACTTC. This codes for CASSLVASGRAYEQYF.

The chain has TRBV7-3 and TRBJ2-3, with 10 bases lining up with TRBD2. Germline CDR1 SGHTA, CDR2 FQGTGA. J gave up 0 bases and V 8 bases, and 5 bases lay outside the gene matches. The CDR3 covers 15 residues. CDR3 protein: CASGTSVGSTDTQYF. For the CDR3, the DNA is TGTGCCAGCGGGACTAGCGTAGGGAGCACAGATACGCAGTATTTT.

The rearrangement uses TRBV30 and TRBJ2-7; D not certain. The CDR3 totals 18 residues. Germline CDR1 is GTSNPN and CDR2 is SVGIG (reference sequence). Trimming left V 0 bases short and J 1 base short, with 22 bases between. Here the CDR3 reads CAWSVPVVRLRTSYEQYF. DNA of the CDR3: TGTGCCTGGAGTGTACCAGTTGTCCGACTCCGAACTTCCTACGAGCAGTACTTC.

The J gene is TRBJ2-1, the V gene TRBV5-1, with 9 bases lining up with TRBD2. The CDR3 consists of 16 residues. V lost 1 base, J lost 4 bases, and 6 bases stayed unmatched. Germline V gene data show CDR1 as SGHRS and CDR2 as YFSETQ. CDR3 loop: CASSLFGAGGYNEQFF. The CDR3 nucleotides read TGCGCCAGCAGCTTGTTCGGGGCGGGAGGGTACAATGAGCAGTTCTTC.

The chain uses TRBV19 and TRBJ2-5; 8 nucleotides line up with TRBD1. The J call may be incorrect, as the DNA end agrees better with TRBJ2-7. Germline V gene data show CDR1 as LNHDA and CDR2 as SQIVND (reference sequence). The CDR3 contains 11 residues. The CDR3, as DNA: TGTGCCAGATTCGACAGGGGCGAGCAGTACTTC. Encoded protein: CARFDRGEQYF.

The sample holds one count of this clone. The V call is TRBV29-1, the J call TRBJ1-1, with 8 bases that match TRBD1. CDR1 and CDR2 from the germline V gene are SQVTM and ANQGSEA. Trimming cost V 7 bases and J 6 bases; bases outside gene matches: 10. CDR3 length: 13 amino acids. The CDR3: CSAVADRASEAFF. In DNA form, the CDR3 reads TGCAGCGCTGTGGCGGACAGGGCCTCTGAAGCTTTCTTT.

The CDR3 sequence is CSVPGRTGSTGELFF. The CDR3 coding sequence is TGCAGCGTTCCAGGTCGGACAGGCAGCACCGGGGAGCTGTTTTTT. The rearrangement links TRBV29-1 to TRBJ2-2, with 7 bases fitting TRBD1. Germline V gene data show CDR1 as SQVTM and CDR2 as ANQGSEA. With 5 bases clipped from V and 4 bases from J, the junction kept 10 bases outside the gene matches. This CDR3 region has 15 residues.

The rearrangement joins TRBV29-1 to TRBJ1-5, with TRBD1 matching 8 bases. CDR3 size: 14 residues. Germline V gene sequence: CDR1 SQVTM, CDR2 ANQGSEA. The J segment lost 3 bases and the V segment lost 4 bases, leaving 5 bases of the junction unmatched. This CDR3 is CSVVTGGNNQPQHF. CDR3 nucleotide sequence: TGCAGCGTTGTAACAGGGGGTAACAATCAGCCCCAGCATTTT.

The V gene is TRBV27, the J gene TRBJ2-5; TRBD1 is a possible D gene (6 bases). CDR1 is MNHEY, CDR2 SMNVEV, per germline (reference sequence). The CDR3 is 14 residues long. Trimming removed 7 bases at V and 4 bases at J, with 16 bases between. CDR3 nucleotide sequence: TGTGCCAGCAACATACAGGGAAGGGGAGAGACCCAGTACTTC. Protein sequence: CASNIQGRGETQYF.

DNA of the CDR3: TGTGCCAGCAGTGACTCGTGGCTGGGCAGCGGGAGCAACACAGATACGCAGTATTTT. It translates to CASSDSWLGSGSNTDTQYF. The V and J genes are TRBV6-4 and TRBJ2-3; TRBD2 matches at 8 bases. After removal of 0 bases from V and 2 bases from J, the junction contained 13 bases not matched to a gene. Germline V CDR1 and CDR2: MRHNA, SNTAGT. The CDR3 totals 19 residues.

V is TRBV28 and J is TRBJ2-5; 14 bases are shared with TRBD2. V dropped 4 bases and J dropped 5; count of bases not matched to a gene: 12. Per germline, CDR1 MDHEN and CDR2 SYDVKM. The CDR3 totals 18 residues. The CDR3 loop reads CASSSVRAGLAGVETQYF. CDR3 bases: TGTGCCAGCAGTTCCGTTAGGGCGGGACTAGCGGGAGTGGAGACCCAGTACTTC.

The CDR3 bases are TGTGCCAGCAGCCTCAGGGACAGGGGGATCAACAATGAGCAGTTCTTC. Translation: CASSLRDRGINNEQFF. The chain couples TRBV7-8 to TRBJ2-1, with 11 bases identical to TRBD1. Germline-derived CDR1 and CDR2 are SGHVS and FQNEAQ. With V trimmed by 5 bases and J by 5 bases, 8 bases remained unmatched. The CDR3 consists of 16 residues.

This chain connects TRBV7-3 to TRBJ1-2; no reliable D call. The CDR3 length is 14 residues. Germline assignment: CDR1 SGHTA and CDR2 FQGTGA. V lost 5 bases, J lost 8 bases, and 18 bases lay in between. The CDR3 region has the DNA TGTGCCAGCAGCCTCTCAAGTGCGGAGGGCGGCTACACCTTC. It is translated as CASSLSSAEGGYTF. Looking up the rest from reference TRBV7-3 and TRBJ1-2 gives the full variable domain: GAGVSQTPSNKVTEKGKYVELRCDPISGHTALYWYRQSLGQGPEFLIYFQGTGAADDSGLPNDRFFAVRPEGSVSTLKIQRTERGDSAVYLCASSLSSAEGGYTFGSGTRLTVV.

The chain uses TRBV6-5 and TRBJ1-5; the D is unclear. This CDR3 has 14 amino acids. Germline assignment: CDR1 MNHEY and CDR2 SVGAGI. V lost 0 bases, J lost 11 bases, and 14 bases lay in between. CDR3: CASSYSVTPEAQHF. CDR3 nucleotide sequence: TGTGCCAGCAGTTACTCAGTGACTCCTGAGGCCCAGCATTTT.

The chain uses TRBV2 and TRBJ2-1; TRBD2 agrees at 12 bases. Trimming took 3 bases from V and 2 from J; bases not matched to a gene: 8. Germline-derived CDR1 and CDR2 are SNHLY and FYNNEI. The CDR3 is 18 residues long. CDR3 sequence: CASSELGLAGFTYNEQFF. The CDR3 DNA follows: TGTGCCAGCAGTGAGCTGGGACTAGCGGGTTTTACCTACAATGAGCAGTTCTTC.

The chain employs TRBV11-2 and TRBJ2-1; TRBD1 matches at 8 bases. Trimming cost V 1 base and J 3 bases; bases outside gene matches: 5. The CDR3 is 16 residues long. In germline, CDR1 is SGHAT, CDR2 FQNNGV. The chain's CDR3 is CASSLGAGGFYNEQFF. In DNA, the CDR3 is TGTGCCAGCAGCTTAGGAGCAGGGGGCTTCTACAATGAGCAGTTCTTC.

The V gene is TRBV30, the J gene TRBJ1-1; D gene uncertain. Germline CDR1 and CDR2: GTSNPN and SVGIG (reference sequence). The CDR3 totals 14 residues. The V end was cut by 3 bases, the J end by 4 bases, with 15 bases between. CDR3: CAWRTTSRSTEAFF. The CDR3 bases are TGTGCCTGGAGAACCACCAGTCGGAGCACTGAAGCTTTCTTT. Complete variable domain (other parts from reference TRBV30 and TRBJ1-1): SQTIHQWPATLVQPVGSPLSLECTVEGTSNPNLYWYRQAAGRGLQLLFYSVGIGQISSEVPQNLSASRPQDRQFILSSKKLLLSDSGFYLCAWRTTSRSTEAFFGQGTRLTVV.

V is TRBV28 and J is TRBJ2-1; tentative D call: TRBD2 (5 bases). The CDR3 is 14 residues long. V was trimmed by 5 bases and J by 9 bases, leaving 17 bases between them. CDR1 and CDR2 from the germline V gene are MDHEN and SYDVKM. CDR3 sequence (DNA): TGTGCCAGCAGTGTAAAGGCCCTAGCTACTGAGCAGTTCTTC. Amino acid sequence: CASSVKALATEQFF.

The rearrangement joins TRBV19 to TRBJ2-7; D gene ambiguous. The germline V gene has CDR1 LNHDA and CDR2 SQIVND (reference sequence). V lost 1 base, J lost 6 bases, and 10 bases lay in between. The CDR3 extends over 13 amino acids. The CDR3 protein is CASSIVLASEQYF. In nucleotides, the CDR3 is TGTGCCAGTAGTATAGTATTGGCCAGCGAGCAGTACTTC.

The chain employs TRBV18 and TRBJ2-1; 11 bases map to TRBD2. Germline V CDR1 and CDR2: KGHSH, LQKENI. The junction had 3 bases not matched to a gene; V was cut back by 2 bases and J by 0 bases. This CDR3 comprises 17 residues. CDR3 in amino acids: CASSPKTSGSSYNEQFF. CDR3 sequence (DNA): TGTGCCAGCTCACCAAAAACTAGCGGGAGCTCCTACAATGAGCAGTTCTTC.

The gene calls are TRBV7-9 and TRBJ2-4, with D possibly TRBD2 on 5 matching bases. V gave up 7 bases and J gave up 0 bases, with 13 bases separating them. Per the germline V gene, CDR1 is SEHNR and CDR2 is FQNEAQ (reference sequence). The CDR3 sequence is 15 residues long. CDR3 sequence (DNA): TGTGCCAGCACGGGGTCCCTACTAGCCAAAAACATTCAGTACTTC. This translates into CASTGSLLAKNIQYF.

The CDR3: CASTGTSGGTSTDTQYF. DNA for the CDR3: TGTGCCAGCACGGGGACTAGCGGGGGGACTAGCACAGATACGCAGTATTTT. The chain uses TRBV7-6 and TRBJ2-3; TRBD2 matches 15 bases. In germline, CDR1 is SGHVS, CDR2 FNYEAQ. The CDR3 has 17 residues. V lost 7 bases, J lost 0 bases, and 5 bases stayed unmatched.

CDR3 amino acids: CAATSHGYNEQFF. The DNA of the CDR3 is TGTGCAGCCACAAGTCACGGGTACAATGAGCAGTTCTTC. This chain uses TRBV19 with TRBJ2-1; D is ambiguous. Germline V gives CDR1 LNHDA, CDR2 SQIVND (reference sequence). The CDR3 length is 13 residues.